The present TCR beta chain was sequenced within a study of T cell responses to AZD1222 COVID-19 vaccine. Germline V gene data show CDR1 as SQVTM and CDR2 as ANQGSEA. V dropped 5 bases and J dropped 8 bases, with 19 bases sitting between them. This CDR3 is built from 14 residues. Clones were read by immunoSEQ multiplex PCR, and TCRdb kept only the in-frame ones, dropping some. The table includes about 46,000 clones, roughly 90% detected once. This chain joins TRBV29-1 and TRBJ2-1; D may be TRBD2 (5 bases). The TCR originated in an adult who received the AZD1222 COVID-19 vaccine. Material: peripheral blood, obtained 28 days after the second AZD1222 dose. This CDR3 is CSVIPGKAMYEQFF. In nucleotides, the CDR3 is TGCAGCGTTATCCCGGGAAAAGCCATGTATGAGCAGTTCTTC.